This TCR beta chain was obtained from a study of shared clonotypes between healthy human individuals. The method was immunoSEQ multiplex PCR; TCRdb's version includes in-frame clones alone and lacks a portion of them. In the table there are about 2.3 million clones, 80% to 95% of which are singletons. J lost 8 bases, V lost 5 bases, and 12 bases had no gene match. The CDR3 covers 16 residues. Germline CDR1 reads MDHEN; CDR2 reads SYDVKM. This chain joins TRBV28 and TRBJ2-1, with 10 bases aligning to TRBD1. The TCR was taken from a young man in good health. Some clones in this sample may be carry-over from other donors' samples. Sample: naive CD4+ T cells from PBMCs. Subset given: CD45RA+ positively selected. CDR3 DNA: TGTGCCAGCAGTCCTCTGGGGGGGACAGGGGTCGATGAGCAGTTCTTC. It translates to CASSPLGGTGVDEQFF.